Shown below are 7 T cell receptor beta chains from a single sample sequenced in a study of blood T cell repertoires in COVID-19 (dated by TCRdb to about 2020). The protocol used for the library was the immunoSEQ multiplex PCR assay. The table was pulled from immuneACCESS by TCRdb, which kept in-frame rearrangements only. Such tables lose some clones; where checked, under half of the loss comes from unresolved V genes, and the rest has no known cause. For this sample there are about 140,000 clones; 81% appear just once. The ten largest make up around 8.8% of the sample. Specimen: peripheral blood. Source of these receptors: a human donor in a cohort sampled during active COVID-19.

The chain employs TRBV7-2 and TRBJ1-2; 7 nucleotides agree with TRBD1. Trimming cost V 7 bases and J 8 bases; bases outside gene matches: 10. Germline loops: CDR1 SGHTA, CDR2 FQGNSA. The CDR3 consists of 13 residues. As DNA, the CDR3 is TGTGCCAGCAAAGTCACAGGGGAGCGGGGCTACACCTTC. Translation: CASKVTGERGYTF.

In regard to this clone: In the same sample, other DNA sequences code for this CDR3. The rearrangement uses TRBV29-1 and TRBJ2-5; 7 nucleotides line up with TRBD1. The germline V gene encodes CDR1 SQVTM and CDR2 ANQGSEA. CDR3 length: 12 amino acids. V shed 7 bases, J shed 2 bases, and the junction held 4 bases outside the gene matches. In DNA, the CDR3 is TGCAGCGCTGGGGACAGACAAGAGACCCAGTACTTC. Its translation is CSAGDRQETQYF.

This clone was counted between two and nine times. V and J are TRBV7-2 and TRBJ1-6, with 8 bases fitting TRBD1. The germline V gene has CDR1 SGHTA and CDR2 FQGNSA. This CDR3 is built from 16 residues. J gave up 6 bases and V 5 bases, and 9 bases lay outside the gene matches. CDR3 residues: CASSQLRTGTNSPLHF. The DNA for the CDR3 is TGTGCCAGCAGCCAGCTCCGGACAGGGACTAATTCACCCCTCCACTTT.

CDR3 residues: CASSPPSGSYEQYF. For the CDR3, the DNA is TGTGCCAGCAGTCCTCCTTCCGGCTCCTACGAGCAGTACTTC. The rearrangement uses TRBV28 and TRBJ2-7; D call uncertain. V was clipped by 5 bases and J by 0 bases, with 11 bases between them. Looked up from germline, CDR1 is MDHEN and CDR2 is SYDVKM. The CDR3 is 14 amino acids.

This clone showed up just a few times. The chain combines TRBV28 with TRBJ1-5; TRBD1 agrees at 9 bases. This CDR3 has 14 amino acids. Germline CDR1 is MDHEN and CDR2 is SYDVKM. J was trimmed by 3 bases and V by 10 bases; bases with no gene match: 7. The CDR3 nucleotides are TGTGCCATAGAGGACAGGGGCGACAATCAGCCCCAGCATTTT. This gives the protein CAIEDRGDNQPQHF. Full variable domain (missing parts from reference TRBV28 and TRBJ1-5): DVKVTQSSRYLVKRTGEKVFLECVQDMDHENMFWYRQDPGLGLRLIYFSYDVKMKEKGDIPEGYSVSREKKERFSLILESASTNQTSMYLCAIEDRGDNQPQHFGDGTRLSIL.

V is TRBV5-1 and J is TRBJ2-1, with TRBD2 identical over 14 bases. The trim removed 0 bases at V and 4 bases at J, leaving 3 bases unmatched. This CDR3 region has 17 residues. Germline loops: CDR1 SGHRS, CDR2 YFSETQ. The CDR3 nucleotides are TGCGCCAGCAGCTTGGGTGGGACTAGCGGGAGTTACAATGAGCAGTTCTTC. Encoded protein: CASSLGGTSGSYNEQFF.

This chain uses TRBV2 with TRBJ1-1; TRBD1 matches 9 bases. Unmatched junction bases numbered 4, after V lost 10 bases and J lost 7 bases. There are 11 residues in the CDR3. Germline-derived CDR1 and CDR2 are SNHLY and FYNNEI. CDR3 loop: CATGDRDEAFF. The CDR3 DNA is TGTGCCACCGGGGACAGGGATGAAGCTTTCTTT.